This T cell receptor beta chain was recovered during a study of CD8+ T cells in alopecia areata. Looking at the study overall: Percentage of affected scalp area was the basis on which treated patients' severity was scored.

Sequencing templates came from extracted RNA that was reverse transcribed into cDNA. TCRdb's table, derived via immunoSEQ multiplex PCR, lists solely in-frame clones and lacks some. Seen here are roughly 200,000 clones, roughly 61% observed once, and the top ten hold around an eighth. Germline CDR1 is SNHLY and CDR2 is FYNNEI. V trimming: 4 bases; J trimming: 4 bases; junction bases outside the gene matches: 5. The CDR3 contains 15 residues. Treatment defined: oral pan-JAK inhibitor, 5-10 mg twice daily. Using a FACSAria, the CD4+ and CD8+ T cells were sorted from the PBMCs. The origin of this receptor is a human donor with alopecia areata. The chain is built from TRBV2 and TRBJ1-5; 9 nucleotides line up with TRBD1. The source material was CD8+ T cells sorted from blood, sampled at week 24, from a patient treated with tofacitinib. The CDR3 is CASSVPTGGNQPQHF. In DNA form, the CDR3 reads TGTGCCAGCAGTGTCCCGACAGGGGGAAATCAGCCCCAGCATTTT.